This TCR beta chain originates from a study of T cell changes during pregnancy in multiple sclerosis (dated by TCRdb to about 2019). For the wider study: Changes in the T cell repertoire over the course of pregnancy were examined in this study in women with multiple sclerosis.

The library was made by the immunoSEQ multiplex PCR assay. TCRdb limited this immuneACCESS table to in-frame rearrangements with V and J called. A share of clones is missing; checked studies link under half to unresolved V genes, and the rest is unexplained. Recorded for this sample are some 99,000 clones; approximately 93% of them occurred a single time. Over 0.85% of the sample is in the top ten clones. The germline V gene (reference sequence) specifies SGHNT as CDR1 and YYREEE as CDR2. The CDR3 numbers 16 residues from cysteine through phenylalanine. Only the CDR3 portion is preserved as DNA: 48 bases, with reading frame beginning at the first base. Ends trimmed: V by 0 bases, J by 4 bases; bases unmatched to a gene: 5. Turning to this clone: Its cognate antigen has yet to be identified. Base qualities were left out, and no much larger clone turns up one base away.

The receptor's source is a female donor with multiple sclerosis, enrolled in a pregnancy study. The specimen comprised peripheral blood, sampled after pregnancy. The chain was built from TRBV5-4 and TRBJ1-2; TRBD1 aligns with 11 central bases. The CDR3 reads as follows: CASSLGGTGGSYGYTF. The nucleotides are TGTGCCAGCAGCTTGGGGGGGACAGGGGGGAGCTATGGCTACACCTTC.